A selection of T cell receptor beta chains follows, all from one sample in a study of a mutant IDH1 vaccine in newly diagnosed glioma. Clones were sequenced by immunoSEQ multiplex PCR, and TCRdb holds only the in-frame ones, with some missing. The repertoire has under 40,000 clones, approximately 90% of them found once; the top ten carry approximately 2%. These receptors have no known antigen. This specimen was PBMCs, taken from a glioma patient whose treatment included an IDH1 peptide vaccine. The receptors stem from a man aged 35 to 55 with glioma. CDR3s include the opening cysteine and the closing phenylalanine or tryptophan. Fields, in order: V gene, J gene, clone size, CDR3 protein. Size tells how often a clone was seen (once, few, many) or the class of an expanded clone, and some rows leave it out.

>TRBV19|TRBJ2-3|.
CASSFRLAGVTDTQYF
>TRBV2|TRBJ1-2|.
CASSWDRENYGYTF
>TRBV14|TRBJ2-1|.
CASSQELGLSGLGQFF
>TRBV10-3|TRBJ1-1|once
CAITEQSGRVTEAFF
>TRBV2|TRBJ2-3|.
CASSEQGTSTDTQYF
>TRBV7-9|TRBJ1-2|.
CASTPSGAENYGYTF
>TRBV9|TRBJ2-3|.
CASSVDASGRWDTQYF
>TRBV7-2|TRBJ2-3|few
CASSPTSGSSDTQYF
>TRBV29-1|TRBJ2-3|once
CSVEDLGPGAQYF
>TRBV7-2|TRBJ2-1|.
CASTQFLLLNEQFF
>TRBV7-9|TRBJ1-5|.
CASSRESNQPQHF
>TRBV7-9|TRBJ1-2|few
CASSPTGAGDGYTF
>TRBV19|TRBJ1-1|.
CASKSGGQNTEAFF
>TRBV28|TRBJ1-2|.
CASSLGQTNYGYTF
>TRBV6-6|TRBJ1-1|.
CASRALNRVDTEAFF
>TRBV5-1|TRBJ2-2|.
CASSLQVPSNTGELFF
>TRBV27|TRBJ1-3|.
CASTGAGDTIYF
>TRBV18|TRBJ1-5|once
CASSGTAQTNQPQHF
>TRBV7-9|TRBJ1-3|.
CASTLRGMSSGNTIYF
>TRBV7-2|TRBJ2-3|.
CASSFYTTDTQYF
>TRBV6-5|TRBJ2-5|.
CASSYSKGTFVETQYF
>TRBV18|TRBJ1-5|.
CASSPRDHNQPQHF
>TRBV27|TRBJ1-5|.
CASSLWGNQPQHF
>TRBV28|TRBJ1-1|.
CASSIQGEVTEAFF
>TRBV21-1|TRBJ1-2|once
CASSTQGAQPYGYTF
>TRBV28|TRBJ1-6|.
CASTRGDRIHSPLHF
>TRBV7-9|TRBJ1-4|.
CASSLRQTTNEKLFF
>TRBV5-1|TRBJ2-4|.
CASSLGGEGNIQYF
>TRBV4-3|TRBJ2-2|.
CASSRTYRGTGELFF
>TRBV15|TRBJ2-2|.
CATSRDFATGELFF
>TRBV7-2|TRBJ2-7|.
CASRLDMEVTYEQYF
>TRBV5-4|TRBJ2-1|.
CASSTGTSGSNEQFF
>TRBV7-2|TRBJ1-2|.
CASSLDRALSNGYTF
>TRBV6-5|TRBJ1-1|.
CASSPPRGNTEAFF
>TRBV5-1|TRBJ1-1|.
CASSFNQGMNTEAFF